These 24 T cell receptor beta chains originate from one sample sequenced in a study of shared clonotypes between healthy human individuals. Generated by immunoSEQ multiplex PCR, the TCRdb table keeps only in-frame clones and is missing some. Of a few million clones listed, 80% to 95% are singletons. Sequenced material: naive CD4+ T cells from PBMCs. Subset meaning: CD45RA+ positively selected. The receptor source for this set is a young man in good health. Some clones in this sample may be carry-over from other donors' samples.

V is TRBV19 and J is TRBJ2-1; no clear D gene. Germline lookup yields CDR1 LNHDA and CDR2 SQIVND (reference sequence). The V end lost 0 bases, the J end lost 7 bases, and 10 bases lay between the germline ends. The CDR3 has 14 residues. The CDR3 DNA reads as TGTGCCAGTAGTATAGAGTCTTCCTGGAATGAGCAGTTCTTC. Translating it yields CASSIESSWNEQFF.

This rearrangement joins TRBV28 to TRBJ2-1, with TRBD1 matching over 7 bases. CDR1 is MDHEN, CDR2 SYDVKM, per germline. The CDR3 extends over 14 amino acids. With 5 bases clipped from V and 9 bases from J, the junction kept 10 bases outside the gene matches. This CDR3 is CASSHMTGKGEQFF. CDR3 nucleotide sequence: TGTGCCAGCAGTCACATGACAGGGAAGGGTGAGCAGTTCTTC.

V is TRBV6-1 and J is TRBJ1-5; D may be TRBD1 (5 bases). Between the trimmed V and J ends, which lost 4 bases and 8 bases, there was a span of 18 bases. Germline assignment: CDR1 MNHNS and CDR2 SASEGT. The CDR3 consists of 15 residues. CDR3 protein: CASSVGRALREPQHF. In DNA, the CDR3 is TGTGCCAGCAGTGTAGGCAGGGCCTTACGTGAGCCCCAGCATTTT.

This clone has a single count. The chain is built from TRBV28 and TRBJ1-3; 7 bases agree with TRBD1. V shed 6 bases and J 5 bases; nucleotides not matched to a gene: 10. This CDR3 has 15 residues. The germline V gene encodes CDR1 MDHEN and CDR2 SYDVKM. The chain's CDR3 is CASRPRGGPRNTIYF. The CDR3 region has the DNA TGTGCCAGCAGACCCCGAGGGGGCCCCCGAAACACCATATATTTT.

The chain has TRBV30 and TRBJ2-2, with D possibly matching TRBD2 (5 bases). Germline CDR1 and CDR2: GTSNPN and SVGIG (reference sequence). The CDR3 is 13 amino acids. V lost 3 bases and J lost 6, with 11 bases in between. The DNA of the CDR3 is TGTGCCTGGAGATTGACCGGGGCCGGGGAGCTGTTTTTT. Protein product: CAWRLTGAGELFF.

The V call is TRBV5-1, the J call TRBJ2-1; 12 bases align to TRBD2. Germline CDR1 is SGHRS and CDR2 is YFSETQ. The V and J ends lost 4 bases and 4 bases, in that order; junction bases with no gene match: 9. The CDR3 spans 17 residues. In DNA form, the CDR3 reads TGCGCCAGCAGCCAAATTACCCTAGCGGGAGGGTACAATGAGCAGTTCTTC. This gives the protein CASSQITLAGGYNEQFF.

The DNA for the CDR3 is TGTGCCAGCACCGAAGACAGGCCTTATAATTCACCCCTCCACTTT. Translated, it gives CASTEDRPYNSPLHF. The rearrangement links TRBV25-1 to TRBJ1-6; TRBD1 is a possible D gene (6 bases). Germline-derived CDR1 and CDR2 are MGHDK and SYGVNS. Trimming cost V 7 bases and J 4 bases, with 14 bases left between them. The length of the CDR3 is 15 residues.

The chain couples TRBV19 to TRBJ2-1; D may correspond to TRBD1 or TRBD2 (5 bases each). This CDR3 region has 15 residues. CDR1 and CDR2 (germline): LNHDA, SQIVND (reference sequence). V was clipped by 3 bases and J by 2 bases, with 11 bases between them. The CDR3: CASSIGTGAYNEQFF. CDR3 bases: TGTGCCAGTAGTATTGGGACCGGGGCCTACAATGAGCAGTTCTTC. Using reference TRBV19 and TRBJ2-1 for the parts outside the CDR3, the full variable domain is DGGITQSPKYLFRKEGQNVTLSCEQNLNHDAMYWYRQDPGQGLRLIYYSQIVNDFQKGDIAEGYSVSREKKESFPLTVTSAQKNPTAFYLCASSIGTGAYNEQFFGPGTRLTVL.

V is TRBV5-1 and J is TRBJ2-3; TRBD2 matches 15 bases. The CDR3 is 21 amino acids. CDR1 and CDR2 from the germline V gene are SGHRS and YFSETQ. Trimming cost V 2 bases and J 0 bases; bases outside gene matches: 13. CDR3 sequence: CASSFGGPGTSGRTSTDTQYF. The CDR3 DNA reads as TGCGCCAGCAGCTTCGGGGGCCCCGGGACTAGCGGGAGGACTAGCACAGATACGCAGTATTTT. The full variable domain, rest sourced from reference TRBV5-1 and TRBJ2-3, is KAGVTQTPRYLIKTRGQQVTLSCSPISGHRSVSWYQQTPGQGLQFLFEYFSETQRNKGNFPGRFSGRQFSNSRSEMNVSTLELGDSALYLCASSFGGPGTSGRTSTDTQYFGPGTRLTVL.

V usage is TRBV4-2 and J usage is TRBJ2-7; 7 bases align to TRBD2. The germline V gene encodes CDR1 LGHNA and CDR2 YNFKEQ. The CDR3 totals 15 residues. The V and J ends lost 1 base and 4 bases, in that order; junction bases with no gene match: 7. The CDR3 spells CASSQAGRDRYEQYF. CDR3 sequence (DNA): TGTGCCAGCAGCCAAGCGGGGAGGGATCGGTACGAGCAGTACTTC.

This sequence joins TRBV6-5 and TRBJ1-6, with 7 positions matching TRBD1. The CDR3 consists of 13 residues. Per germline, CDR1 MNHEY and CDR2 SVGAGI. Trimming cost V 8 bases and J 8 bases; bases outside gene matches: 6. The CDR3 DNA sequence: TGTGCCAGCTCCGGGACAGCGGATTCACCCCTCCACTTT. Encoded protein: CASSGTADSPLHF.

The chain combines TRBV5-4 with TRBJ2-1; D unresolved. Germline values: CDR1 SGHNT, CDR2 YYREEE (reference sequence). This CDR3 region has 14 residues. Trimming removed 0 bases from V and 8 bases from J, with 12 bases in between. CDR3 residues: CASSLGLGRDEQFF. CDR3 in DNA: TGTGCCAGCAGCTTGGGTCTAGGTCGGGATGAGCAGTTCTTC.

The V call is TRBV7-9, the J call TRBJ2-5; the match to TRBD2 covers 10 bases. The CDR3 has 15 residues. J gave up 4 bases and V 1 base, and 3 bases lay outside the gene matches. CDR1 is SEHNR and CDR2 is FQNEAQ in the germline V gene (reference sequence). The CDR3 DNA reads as TGTGCCAGCAGCTTAGAGCTAGCGGGAGCAGAGACCCAGTACTTC. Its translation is CASSLELAGAETQYF.

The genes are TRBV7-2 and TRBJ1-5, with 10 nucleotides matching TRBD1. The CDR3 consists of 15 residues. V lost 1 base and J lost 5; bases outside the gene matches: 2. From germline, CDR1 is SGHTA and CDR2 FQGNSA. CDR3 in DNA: TGTGCCAGCAGCTTAGGGGACAGGGGACATCAGCCCCAGCATTTT. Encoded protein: CASSLGDRGHQPQHF.

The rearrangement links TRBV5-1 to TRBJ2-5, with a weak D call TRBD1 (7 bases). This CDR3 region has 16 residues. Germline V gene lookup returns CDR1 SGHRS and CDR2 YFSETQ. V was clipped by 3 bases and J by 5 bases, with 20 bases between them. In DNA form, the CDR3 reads TGCGCCAGCAGCTGGGGGGACAGCTCCTCCGCGGAGACCCAGTACTTC. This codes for CASSWGDSSSAETQYF.

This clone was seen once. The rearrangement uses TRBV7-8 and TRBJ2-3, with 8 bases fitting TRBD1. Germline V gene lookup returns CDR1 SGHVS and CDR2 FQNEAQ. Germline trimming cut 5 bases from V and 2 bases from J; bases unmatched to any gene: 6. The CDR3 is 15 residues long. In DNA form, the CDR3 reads TGTGCCAGCAGCCCCCGGGACAGGAACACAGATACGCAGTATTTT. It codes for CASSPRDRNTDTQYF.

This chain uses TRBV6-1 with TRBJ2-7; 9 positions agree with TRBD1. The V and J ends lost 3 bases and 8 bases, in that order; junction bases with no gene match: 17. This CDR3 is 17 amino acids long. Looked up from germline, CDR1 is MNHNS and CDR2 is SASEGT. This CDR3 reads CASSDRPNPDRGDKQYF. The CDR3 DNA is TGTGCCAGCAGTGATCGCCCAAATCCTGACAGGGGGGATAAGCAGTACTTC.

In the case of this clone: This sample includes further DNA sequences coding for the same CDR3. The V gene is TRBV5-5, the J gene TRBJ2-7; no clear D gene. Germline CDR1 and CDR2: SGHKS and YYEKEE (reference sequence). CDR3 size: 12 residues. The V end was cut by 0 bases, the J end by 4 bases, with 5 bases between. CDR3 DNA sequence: TGTGCCAGCAGCTTGGGTCGGTACGAGCAGTACTTC. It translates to CASSLGRYEQYF.

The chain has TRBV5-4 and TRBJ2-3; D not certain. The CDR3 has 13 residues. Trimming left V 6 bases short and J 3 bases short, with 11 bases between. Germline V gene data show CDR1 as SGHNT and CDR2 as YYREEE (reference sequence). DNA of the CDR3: TGTGCCAGCACCCCGGGCCCAACAGATACGCAGTATTTT. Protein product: CASTPGPTDTQYF. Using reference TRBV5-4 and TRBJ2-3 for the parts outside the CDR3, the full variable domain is ETGVTQSPTHLIKTRGQQVTLRCSSQSGHNTVSWYQQALGQGPQFIFQYYREEENGRGNFPPRFSGLQFPNYSSELNVNALELDDSALYLCASTPGPTDTQYFGPGTRLTVL.

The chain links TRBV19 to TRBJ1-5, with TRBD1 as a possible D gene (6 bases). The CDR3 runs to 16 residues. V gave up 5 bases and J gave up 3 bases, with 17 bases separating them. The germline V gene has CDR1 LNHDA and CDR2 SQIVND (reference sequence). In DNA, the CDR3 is TGTGCCAGTAGTTCGACCAAGACAGGTTACAATCAGCCCCAGCATTTT. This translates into CASSSTKTGYNQPQHF.

The CDR3 region is CASSLTRGRTGNTIYF. The CDR3 nucleotides read TGTGCCAGCAGTTTAACTAGGGGTAGGACTGGAAACACCATATATTTT. The gene calls are TRBV28 and TRBJ1-3; TRBD1 might be the D (5 bases). Trimming took off 2 bases at V and 2 bases at J, with 13 bases between the two ends. Germline CDR1 reads MDHEN; CDR2 reads SYDVKM. This CDR3 spans 16 amino acids. The whole variable domain, filled in from reference TRBV28 and TRBJ1-3, reads DVKVTQSSRYLVKRTGEKVFLECVQDMDHENMFWYRQDPGLGLRLIYFSYDVKMKEKGDIPEGYSVSREKKERFSLILESASTNQTSMYLCASSLTRGRTGNTIYFGEGSWLTVV.

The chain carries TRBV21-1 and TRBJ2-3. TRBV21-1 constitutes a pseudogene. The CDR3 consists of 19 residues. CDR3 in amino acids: CASSKGAPGTRKSTDTQYF. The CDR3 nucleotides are TGTGCCAGCAGCAAAGGGGCTCCCGGGACCCGTAAGAGCACAGATACGCAGTATTTT.

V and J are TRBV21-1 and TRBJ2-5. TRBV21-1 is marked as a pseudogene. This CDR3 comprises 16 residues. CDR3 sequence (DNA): TGTGCCAGCGACTCCCGAGGGGGGCCGAGGGGAGAGACCCAGTACTTC. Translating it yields CASDSRGGPRGETQYF.

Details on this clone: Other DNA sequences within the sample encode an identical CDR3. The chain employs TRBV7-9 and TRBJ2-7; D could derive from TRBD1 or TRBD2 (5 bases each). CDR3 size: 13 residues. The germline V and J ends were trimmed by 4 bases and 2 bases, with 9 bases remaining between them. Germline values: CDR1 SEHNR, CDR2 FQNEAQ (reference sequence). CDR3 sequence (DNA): TGTGCCAGCAGCTCCCCGGGACCCTACGAGCAGTACTTC. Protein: CASSSPGPYEQYF.